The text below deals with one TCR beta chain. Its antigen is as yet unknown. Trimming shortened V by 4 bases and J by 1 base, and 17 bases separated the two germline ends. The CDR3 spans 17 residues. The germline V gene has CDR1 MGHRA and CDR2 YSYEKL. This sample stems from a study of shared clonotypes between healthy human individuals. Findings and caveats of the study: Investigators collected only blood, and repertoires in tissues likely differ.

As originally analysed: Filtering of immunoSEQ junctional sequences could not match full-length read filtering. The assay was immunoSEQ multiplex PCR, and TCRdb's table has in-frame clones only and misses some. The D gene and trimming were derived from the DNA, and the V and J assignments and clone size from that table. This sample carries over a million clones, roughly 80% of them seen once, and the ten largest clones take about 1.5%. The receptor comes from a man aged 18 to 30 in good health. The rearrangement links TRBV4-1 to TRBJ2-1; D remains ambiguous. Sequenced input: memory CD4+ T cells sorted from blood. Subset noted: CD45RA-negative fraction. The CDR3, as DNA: TGCGCCAGCAGCCTACTCGGCCAAAGCCTATCCTACAATGAGCAGTTCTTC. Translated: CASSLLGQSLSYNEQFF.